This TCR beta chain originates from a study of blood T cell repertoires in COVID-19. Study summary: Some COVID-19 samples were acute and others convalescent; all came from the United States, Italy and Spain. PBMCs, B-cell-depleted T cells, or T cells were the source of the cDNA or gDNA that made up the material.

V lost 5 bases to trimming and J lost 1 base; unmatched junction nucleotides: 5. Germline CDR1 reads LNHDA; CDR2 reads SQIVND (reference sequence). The CDR3 has 17 residues. How the authors handled the data: Amplification from reference gene primers served as the basis for estimated nucleated cell counts. Profiled with immunoSEQ multiplex PCR; TCRdb holds only in-frame clones, not every one. Clonal size and the V and J genes are those of that table, whereas D and trimming came from the DNA. The sample has roughly 100,000 clones, over 70% seen once; the top ten hold approximately 23%. This clone was found a few times.

This receptor was obtained from a man at least 80 years old with active or convalescent COVID-19. The V gene is TRBV19, the J gene TRBJ2-3; 14 nucleotides match TRBD2. What was sequenced was peripheral blood. The DNA for the CDR3 is TGTGCCAGTAGTGTGGGACTAGCGGGGGTGGGCACAGATACGCAGTATTTT. Amino acid sequence: CASSVGLAGVGTDTQYF.